What follows are 16 T cell receptor beta chains derived from one specimen sequenced in a study of blood T cell repertoires in COVID-19. Clones were sequenced by immunoSEQ multiplex PCR, and TCRdb holds only the in-frame ones, with some missing. The sample lists approximately 200,000 clones, over 75% occurring once. Sequences were obtained from peripheral blood. The source of these receptors is a woman in her fifties or sixties with acute or convalescent COVID-19.

The chain uses TRBV30 and TRBJ1-6; 7 nucleotides align to TRBD1. The CDR3 consists of 15 residues. CDR1 and CDR2 (germline): GTSNPN, SVGIG (reference sequence). Losses at the gene ends were 0 bases for V and 7 bases for J; bases not matched to a gene: 6. Written as DNA, the CDR3 is TGTGCCTGGAGTGTAGACCCAGGGGGAAATTCACCCCTCCACTTT. This encodes CAWSVDPGGNSPLHF. Full variable domain (rest looked up from reference TRBV30 and TRBJ1-6): SQTIHQWPATLVQPVGSPLSLECTVEGTSNPNLYWYRQAAGRGLQLLFYSVGIGQISSEVPQNLSASRPQDRQFILSSKKLLLSDSGFYLCAWSVDPGGNSPLHFGNGTRLTVT.

This clone was picked up a small number of times. The chain is built from TRBV24-1 and TRBJ1-3; 8 bases line up with TRBD1. This CDR3 spans 14 amino acids. V gave up 5 bases and J gave up 4 bases; unmatched junction bases: 3. Germline CDR1 KGHDR, CDR2 SFDVKD. Here the CDR3 DNA reads TGTGCCACCAGTGGGACAGGGACAGGAAACACCATATATTTT. Its translation: CATSGTGTGNTIYF.

This clone showed up just a few times. This chain connects TRBV6-5 to TRBJ2-2, with D perhaps matching TRBD2 (6 bases). Trimming cost V 6 bases and J 0 bases, with 11 bases left between them. The CDR3 extends over 15 amino acids. CDR1 is MNHEY and CDR2 is SVGAGI in the germline V gene. The CDR3 sequence: CASRLWGANTGELFF. CDR3 bases: TGTGCCAGCAGGTTGTGGGGGGCGAACACCGGGGAGCTGTTTTTT.

This chain uses TRBV15 with TRBJ1-1; D is perhaps TRBD1 (6 bases). The germline gives CDR1 LNHNV, CDR2 YYDKDF (reference sequence). Trimming took 3 bases from V and 4 from J, leaving 9 bases between them. The CDR3 covers 13 residues. The DNA of the CDR3 is TGTGCCACCAGCAGGCAGGGGCGCACTGAAGCTTTCTTT. This gives the protein CATSRQGRTEAFF. The entire variable domain, with the rest obtained from reference TRBV15 and TRBJ1-1, is as follows: DAMVIQNPRYQVTQFGKPVTLSCSQTLNHNVMYWYQQKSSQAPKLLFHYYDKDFNNEADTPDNFQSRRPNTSFCFLDIRSPGLGDTAMYLCATSRQGRTEAFFGQGTRLTVV.

CDR3 in DNA: TGTGCCATTACGGGGACAGGAAGCTCACCCCTCCACTTT. It encodes CAITGTGSSPLHF. This chain links TRBV2 with TRBJ1-6; 8 bases align to TRBD1. The junction had 9 bases not matched to a gene; V was cut back by 10 bases and J by 10 bases. The CDR3 extends over 13 amino acids. CDR1 and CDR2 (germline): SNHLY, FYNNEI.

This clone was detected only a few times. The rearrangement links TRBV18 to TRBJ2-7; D is perhaps TRBD1 (6 bases). The germline gives CDR1 KGHSH, CDR2 LQKENI. V lost 0 bases and J 4 bases, leaving 7 bases between the germline ends. The CDR3 has 13 amino acids. The CDR3 protein is CASSPPDSYEQYF. The DNA for the CDR3 is TGTGCCAGCTCACCACCGGACAGTTACGAGCAGTACTTC. The variable domain in full, completed from reference TRBV18 and TRBJ2-7, reads NAGVMQNPRHLVRRRGQEARLRCSPMKGHSHVYWYRQLPEEGLKFMVYLQKENIIDESGMPKERFSAEFPKEGPSILRIQQVVRGDSAAYFCASSPPDSYEQYFGPGTRLTVT.

This clone has just one count. The chain uses TRBV19 and TRBJ1-5; D may be TRBD1 (5 bases). This CDR3 has 15 residues. V gave up 8 bases and J gave up 3 bases, with 17 bases separating them. CDR1 is LNHDA, CDR2 SQIVND, per germline (reference sequence). The CDR3, as DNA: TGTGCCAGTTGTGCCCCCGACAGATACAATCAGCCCCAGCATTTT. Amino acid sequence: CASCAPDRYNQPQHF.

The chain couples TRBV5-6 to TRBJ1-6; maybe TRBD1 (6 bases). V was cut by 0 bases and J by 9 bases, with 16 bases left in between. This CDR3 is 16 amino acids long. CDR1 is SGHDT, CDR2 YYEEEE, per germline. The CDR3 sequence: CASSLAGAGASSPLHF. As DNA, the CDR3 is TGTGCCAGCAGCTTGGCCGGGGCGGGGGCAAGTTCACCCCTCCACTTT.

This chain's CDR3 is CASSLSGFWATSPPNYEQYF. The CDR3 region has the DNA TGTGCCAGCAGCTTATCGGGATTCTGGGCGACTAGCCCCCCTAACTACGAGCAGTACTTC. The rearrangement joins TRBV7-8 to TRBJ2-7; 7 bases line up with TRBD2. CDR1 is SGHVS and CDR2 is FQNEAQ in the germline V gene. The CDR3 is made up of 20 amino acids. V shed 2 bases, J shed 3 bases, and the junction held 22 bases outside the gene matches.

CDR3 amino acids: CAIRTTGGIEQFF. CDR3 DNA: TGTGCCATCAGGACTACAGGGGGGATTGAGCAGTTCTTC. J is TRBJ2-1 and V is TRBV10-3; 8 bases line up with TRBD1. Unmatched junction bases numbered 7, after V lost 6 bases and J lost 9 bases. CDR3 size: 13 residues. Germline V CDR1 and CDR2: ENHRY, SYGVKD.

In this sample, this clone turned up once. The rearrangement links TRBV5-5 to TRBJ1-1; TRBD1 agrees at 9 bases. Trimming took 3 bases from V and 2 from J; bases not matched to a gene: 8. CDR1 is SGHKS, CDR2 YYEKEE, per germline (reference sequence). The CDR3 length is 16 residues. In nucleotides, the CDR3 is TGTGCCAGCAGCTCTCGACCGGGACAGGGCAACACTGAAGCTTTCTTT. This translates into CASSSRPGQGNTEAFF. The full variable domain, with the rest looked up from reference TRBV5-5 and TRBJ1-1, is DAGVTQSPTHLIKTRGQQVTLRCSPISGHKSVSWYQQVLGQGPQFIFQYYEKEERGRGNFPDRFSARQFPNYSSELNVNALLLGDSALYLCASSSRPGQGNTEAFFGQGTRLTVV.

The gene calls are TRBV5-4 and TRBJ2-7; D possibly corresponds to TRBD1 (6 bases). V was trimmed by 3 bases and J by 0 bases, leaving 10 bases between them. The CDR3 length is 14 residues. Germline V gene sequence: CDR1 SGHNT, CDR2 YYREEE (reference sequence). DNA of the CDR3: TGTGCCAGCAGCTCCTTGACAGGCTCCTACGAGCAGTACTTC. It yields the protein CASSSLTGSYEQYF.

The chain employs TRBV28 and TRBJ1-2; D is perhaps TRBD1 (6 bases). Germline assignment: CDR1 MDHEN and CDR2 SYDVKM. Trimming took 4 bases from V and 4 from J, leaving 16 bases between them. The CDR3 has 15 amino acids. The CDR3 DNA is TGTGCCAGCAGTTCCCCCGGAACAGGGCCCTATGGCTACACCTTC. Encoded protein: CASSSPGTGPYGYTF.

The chain couples TRBV13 to TRBJ2-1, with D maybe TRBD2 (6 bases). Germline loops: CDR1 PRHDT, CDR2 FYEKMQ (reference sequence). The CDR3 loop spans 14 amino acids. V was pared by 7 bases and J by 8 bases, with 18 bases between. CDR3 loop: CASTSSGGKDEQFF. In DNA, the CDR3 is TGTGCCAGCACCTCATCCGGGGGAAAGGATGAGCAGTTCTTC. Together with reference TRBV13 and TRBJ2-1, the CDR3 gives the full variable domain: AAGVIQSPRHLIKEKRETATLKCYPIPRHDTVYWYQQGPGQDPQFLISFYEKMQSDKGSIPDRFSAQQFSDYHSELNMSSLELGDSALYFCASTSSGGKDEQFFGPGTRLTVL.

About this clone itself: Other DNA variants within this sample encode the same CDR3. This chain joins TRBV18 and TRBJ1-3, with a weak D call TRBD1 (6 bases). V lost 3 bases to trimming and J lost 1 base, with 7 bases between them. Germline CDR1 is KGHSH and CDR2 is LQKENI. CDR3 length equals 14 residues. The chain's CDR3 is CASSPQGSGNTIYF. CDR3 in DNA: TGTGCCAGCTCACCCCAGGGGTCTGGAAACACCATATATTTT.

This clone was recorded a few times. This rearrangement joins TRBV24-1 to TRBJ1-2; 7 bases map to TRBD1. The ends lost 4 bases at V and 8 bases at J; junction bases unmatched: 9. Germline lookup yields CDR1 KGHDR and CDR2 SFDVKD. The CDR3 runs to 14 residues. CDR3 in DNA: TGTGCCACCAGTGACCCCGCGACAGGGTGGGGCTACACCTTC. It specifies CATSDPATGWGYTF.